This TCR beta chain comes out of a study of cytomegalovirus exposure and HLA in healthy donors. As for the study in general: Prior work identified around 120 million unique TCR beta sequences in approximately 180 million T cells. Study-level findings and limits: Presence/absence comparisons presumed near-even sequencing depth among donors.

This CDR3 spans 15 amino acids. CDR1 is SGHKS and CDR2 is YYEKEE in the germline V gene (reference sequence). V lost 3 bases, J lost 2 bases, and 13 bases lay in between. The PCR had 60 Vbeta and 13 Jbeta primers. Using immunoSEQ multiplex PCR, the repertoire was profiled, and TCRdb retains in-frame clones only, with some absent. The sample includes about 90,000 clones, 60% to 85% of them seen just once. As for this clone: Its antigen is not known.

The sample was PBMCs. This TCR was recovered from a woman aged 40 to 49 in good health and CMV-seropositive. The chain joins TRBV5-5 to TRBJ2-3; D is ambiguous. The DNA for the CDR3 is TGTGCCAGCAGCTATGATAGAACCCCCACAGATACGCAGTATTTT. Its protein is CASSYDRTPTDTQYF. The full variable domain, with the rest looked up from reference TRBV5-5 and TRBJ2-3, is DAGVTQSPTHLIKTRGQQVTLRCSPISGHKSVSWYQQVLGQGPQFIFQYYEKEERGRGNFPDRFSARQFPNYSSELNVNALLLGDSALYLCASSYDRTPTDTQYFGPGTRLTVL.